Listed here are 27 T cell receptor beta chains from one sample, sequenced in a study of T cells in Graves' hyperthyroidism and ophthalmopathy. Researchers took RNA transcripts and amplified the TCR beta CDR3 regions from them. The HTBI set primed first-round TCR CDR3 RT-PCR. One entry per CDR3 protein results from TCRdb running MiXCR on the multiplex PCR reads. There are approximately 600,000 distinct CDR3 sequences in the sample; about 15% occur only once, and 3.5% to 4.5% lies in the top ten. Sequenced input: blood. The receptors come from a woman aged 40 to 55 with Graves' ophthalmopathy.

This clonotype was recorded at least ten times. The V gene is TRBV19, the J gene TRBJ2-2; D not certain. The length of the CDR3 is 15 residues. V lost 1 base and J 5 bases, leaving 11 bases between the germline ends. Germline CDR1 reads LNHDA; CDR2 reads SQIVND (reference sequence). The CDR3 nucleotides are TGTGCCAGTAGTATAGGGTCTGCCCCGACCGGGGAGCTGTTTTTT. Protein: CASSIGSAPTGELFF.

The chain couples TRBV18 to TRBJ2-5; the match to TRBD1 covers 9 bases. Germline CDR1 and CDR2: KGHSH and LQKENI. CDR3 size: 16 residues. V shed 3 bases and J 5 bases; nucleotides not matched to a gene: 10. The CDR3 spells CASSPSGQGIRETQYF. The DNA for the CDR3 is TGTGCCAGCTCACCGTCTGGACAGGGGATTCGGGAGACCCAGTACTTC.

The chain has TRBV28 and TRBJ1-1; no firm D call. Germline V CDR1 and CDR2: MDHEN, SYDVKM. The CDR3 runs 12 residues. V lost 4 bases to trimming and J lost 6 bases, with 9 bases between them. In DNA form, the CDR3 reads TGTGCCAGCAGTTCCTCCAGGCCTGAAGCTTTCTTT. This gives the protein CASSSSRPEAFF.

There are a few counts of this clonotype. V and J are TRBV10-3 and TRBJ1-1; 8 bases line up with TRBD1. The CDR3 is made up of 14 amino acids. Losses at the gene ends were 7 bases for V and 3 bases for J; bases not matched to a gene: 7. Germline CDR1 reads ENHRY; CDR2 reads SYGVKD. In nucleotides, the CDR3 is TGTGCCATCAACACCGGGACAGGCGACACTGAAGCTTTCTTT. Translation: CAINTGTGDTEAFF.

This clonotype appeared many times. The chain recombines TRBV13 with TRBJ2-7, with a weak D call TRBD2 (6 bases). Trimming stripped 5 bases from V and 2 bases from J, with 16 bases between. The germline gives CDR1 PRHDT, CDR2 FYEKMQ (reference sequence). The CDR3 runs to 15 residues. CDR3 DNA: TGTGCCAGCAGCGGGGACTCCGAGTTACCCTACGAGCAGTACTTC. This gives the protein CASSGDSELPYEQYF.

This clonotype showed up many times. V is TRBV6-5 and J is TRBJ2-5; no reliable D call. Trimming left V 0 bases short and J 6 bases short, with 17 bases between. Germline loops: CDR1 MNHEY, CDR2 SVGAGI. The CDR3 extends over 16 amino acids. The CDR3 DNA is TGTGCCAGCAGTTACTCTGCCTCCCCGGGCGGAAAGACCCAGTACTTC. Translated, it gives CASSYSASPGGKTQYF.

Many counts were recorded for this clonotype. The V and J genes are TRBV6-5 and TRBJ1-2; D unclear. CDR3 length: 16 residues. V lost 0 bases, J lost 2 bases, and 13 bases lay in between. Germline V gene sequence: CDR1 MNHEY, CDR2 SVGAGI. CDR3 coding DNA: TGTGCCAGCAGTTACTCGAGGCTACGAGCGAACTATGGCTACACCTTC. It encodes CASSYSRLRANYGYTF.

The table lists this clonotype with a few counts. The V and J genes are TRBV6-1 and TRBJ2-5, with D maybe TRBD2 (6 bases). V dropped 7 bases and J dropped 4 bases, with 19 bases sitting between them. Germline CDR1 is MNHNS and CDR2 is SASEGT. The CDR3 length is 15 residues. In DNA form, the CDR3 reads TGTGCCAGCAAAAGGCGGGGTGGTCCGGGAGAGACCCAGTACTTC. Translated, it gives CASKRRGGPGETQYF.

This clonotype was found many times. At one of its ends the junction is not consistent with the germline gene, which may arise from a read error. The J gene is TRBJ1-5, the V gene TRBV28; 8 bases align to TRBD1. This CDR3 has 15 amino acids. Looked up from germline, CDR1 is MDHEN and CDR2 is SYDVKM. For the CDR3, the DNA is TGTGCCGGCAGCCGAGACAGGGGCCCCGATCAGCCCCAGCATTTT. This translates into CAGSRDRGPDQPQHF.

This chain links TRBV12-3 or TRBV12-4 with TRBJ1-5; TRBD1 matches at 12 bases. Germline trimming cut 6 bases from V and 7 bases from J; bases unmatched to any gene: 10. The CDR3 runs to 16 residues. CDR3 in amino acids: CASSPGTGGAEQPQHF. DNA for the CDR3: TGTGCCAGCAGCCCCGGGACAGGGGGCGCGGAACAGCCCCAGCATTTT.

In its sample, this clonotype was seen many times. This chain connects TRBV11-3 to TRBJ2-4; the match to TRBD2 covers 7 bases. Germline lookup yields CDR1 SGHNT and CDR2 YENEEA. The V segment lost 4 bases and the J segment 6 bases; nucleotides outside the gene matches: 9. There are 15 residues in the CDR3. The CDR3 reads CASSSQGGRVNIQYF. The CDR3 bases are TGTGCCAGCAGCTCCCAGGGCGGGAGAGTAAACATTCAGTACTTC.

The chain joins TRBV7-8 to TRBJ2-5, with D possibly being TRBD1 (5 bases). Germline lookup yields CDR1 SGHVS and CDR2 FQNEAQ. Between the trimmed V and J ends, which lost 2 bases and 3 bases, there was a span of 13 bases. The CDR3 is made up of 15 amino acids. The CDR3 loop reads CASSLRGAREETQYF. The CDR3, as DNA: TGTGCCAGCAGCTTACGTGGGGCCCGAGAAGAGACCCAGTACTTC.

This clonotype was seen more than once but under ten times. The chain recombines TRBV27 with TRBJ2-3, with D unclear. V dropped 3 bases and J dropped 6 bases, with 7 bases sitting between them. This CDR3 has 12 residues. CDR1 MNHEY and CDR2 SMNVEV come from the germline V gene (reference sequence). CDR3 sequence reads: CASSFQCDTQYF. The CDR3 region has the DNA TGTGCCAGCAGTTTCCAGTGTGATACGCAGTATTTT.

At least ten counts were recorded for this clonotype. The genes are TRBV12-3 or TRBV12-4 and TRBJ2-5, with TRBD2 matching over 13 bases. V lost 5 bases, J lost 5 bases, and 11 bases stayed unmatched. The CDR3 is 17 residues long. The CDR3 DNA reads TGTGCCAGCAGTCCCCGGACTAGCGGGAGATGGCTGGAGACCCAGTACTTC. The encoded protein is CASSPRTSGRWLETQYF.

This clonotype was counted between two and nine times. A much more abundant neighbour one base away suggests this may be a read error. The chain is built from TRBV12-3 or TRBV12-4 and TRBJ2-5; TRBD1 aligns across 10 bases. CDR3 length equals 15 residues. V gave up 5 bases and J gave up 5 bases; unmatched junction bases: 8. The CDR3 loop reads CASSPRDRGVETQYF. Written as DNA, the CDR3 is TGTGCCAGCAGTCCCCGGGACAGGGGCGTCGAGACCCAGTACTTC.

The genes are TRBV28 and TRBJ2-7; tentative D call: TRBD2 (6 bases). This CDR3 spans 13 amino acids. The germline V and J ends were trimmed by 3 bases and 6 bases, with 12 bases remaining between them. Germline-derived CDR1 and CDR2 are MDHEN and SYDVKM. The CDR3 coding sequence is TGTGCCAGCAGTTTTCCCGGGAGAAGCGAGCAGTACTTC. Translation gives CASSFPGRSEQYF.

This clonotype came up a few times. The junction and the germline gene differ at one end; a read error may be behind it. The V and J genes are TRBV30 and TRBJ1-1, with D possibly TRBD1 on 5 matching bases. Germline V gene sequence: CDR1 GTSNPN, CDR2 SVGIG (reference sequence). This CDR3 has 13 residues. CDR3 sequence reads: CAWRGQVNTEASF. DNA of the CDR3: TGTGCCTGGAGGGGGCAGGTGAACACTGAAGCTTCCTTT.

The CDR3 region is CATSKGRDYEQYF. Here the CDR3 DNA reads TGTGCCACCAGCAAAGGACGGGACTACGAGCAGTACTTC. This rearrangement joins TRBV15 to TRBJ2-7; D is perhaps TRBD2 (5 bases). The CDR3 length is 13 residues. CDR1 LNHNV and CDR2 YYDKDF come from the germline V gene (reference sequence). Trimming removed 4 bases from V and 3 bases from J, with 10 bases in between.

This clonotype appeared many times. The rearrangement joins TRBV27 to TRBJ2-3; possible D gene TRBD2, 6 bases. Trimming stripped 6 bases from V and 2 bases from J, with 9 bases between. Germline values: CDR1 MNHEY, CDR2 SMNVEV (reference sequence). The CDR3 loop spans 13 amino acids. CDR3 sequence: CASSGGLTDTQYF. CDR3 bases: TGTGCCAGCAGCGGGGGACTCACAGATACGCAGTATTTT.

This chain connects TRBV10-3 to TRBJ1-2, with D unresolved. Trimming left V 6 bases short and J 1 base short, with 9 bases between. Germline V CDR1 and CDR2: ENHRY, SYGVKD. The CDR3 loop spans 13 amino acids. DNA of the CDR3: TGTGCCATCAGCCAACCGAATAACTATGGCTACACCTTC. This translates into CAISQPNNYGYTF.

This clonotype has ten or more counts. V usage is TRBV28 and J usage is TRBJ2-7; D may correspond to TRBD1 or TRBD2 (5 bases each). CDR3 length: 13 residues. V lost 7 bases and J 3 bases, leaving 13 bases between the germline ends. Germline V lookup: CDR1 MDHEN, CDR2 SYDVKM. CDR3 DNA sequence: TGTGCCAGCAACTTCGTGGGGGACTACGAGCAGTACTTC. As protein: CASNFVGDYEQYF.

This clonotype was picked up a small number of times. The chain is built from TRBV9 and TRBJ2-7, with D possibly matching TRBD1 (5 bases). With 2 bases removed from V and 2 bases from J, the gap between germline ends came to 11 bases. CDR1 SGDLS and CDR2 YYNGEE come from the germline V gene. This CDR3 is 14 amino acids long. The CDR3 sequence is CASSVDNVPYEQYF. The DNA of the CDR3 is TGTGCCAGCAGCGTGGACAACGTACCCTACGAGCAGTACTTC.

The gene calls are TRBV29-1 and TRBJ2-7; maybe TRBD1 (6 bases). Germline CDR1 is SQVTM and CDR2 is ANQGSEA. Trimming took off 6 bases at V and 4 bases at J, with 25 bases between the two ends. CDR3 length: 16 amino acids. The CDR3 nucleotides read TGCAGCGTCGGTTGGCCATTTCCGGGACACCCATACGAGCAGTACTTC. This encodes CSVGWPFPGHPYEQYF.

This clonotype was seen many times. This chain joins TRBV28 and TRBJ2-4, with D unresolved. The V end lost 10 bases, the J end lost 7 bases, and 11 bases lay between the germline ends. Germline assignment: CDR1 MDHEN and CDR2 SYDVKM. The CDR3 has 11 amino acids. CDR3 protein: CATALFNIQYF. The CDR3 nucleotides read TGTGCCACCGCACTGTTCAACATTCAGTACTTC.

This clonotype was detected many times. The chain joins TRBV19 to TRBJ2-5; 8 bases agree with TRBD1. CDR1 and CDR2 (germline): LNHDA, SQIVND (reference sequence). The CDR3 is 15 amino acids. The V gene end was trimmed by 6 bases and the J gene end by 0 bases; junction bases not matched to a gene: 6. CDR3 sequence (DNA): TGTGCCAGTAGACCGTTGACAGGGGACCAAGAGACCCAGTACTTC. The encoded protein is CASRPLTGDQETQYF.

The chain recombines TRBV12-3 or TRBV12-4 with TRBJ2-2; D is possibly TRBD2 (6 bases). The CDR3 extends over 14 amino acids. The V gene lost 6 bases and the J gene lost 1 base, with 9 bases spanning the gap. The CDR3 region is CASRGTRNTGELFF. The CDR3 DNA is TGTGCCAGCAGAGGGACTCGGAACACCGGGGAGCTGTTTTTT.

This chain uses TRBV11-1 with TRBJ2-7; possibly TRBD2 for D (6 bases). Germline CDR1 and CDR2: SGHAT and FQDESV (reference sequence). There are 16 residues in the CDR3. Deletions cut 3 bases from V and 6 bases from J, with 21 bases between. The CDR3 DNA is TGTGCCAGCAGCTTTATTGTAGGTCAGCGGGTAGTCGAGCAGTACTTC. As protein: CASSFIVGQRVVEQYF.